The entry below gives a single T cell receptor beta chain sequence along with its context. Its antigen is unidentified. This record belongs to a study of cytomegalovirus exposure and HLA in healthy donors. Study results and caveats: Among CMV-associated TCR beta chains, most appeared HLA-restricted in a later analysis. Researchers reportedly found TCR beta sequences accurately predicted most subjects' HLA-A and HLA-B alleles.

This CDR3 contains 14 residues. The V gene's germline CDR1 is LNHDA and CDR2 SQIVND (reference sequence). The V gene lost 8 bases and the J gene lost 3 bases, with 17 bases spanning the gap. A multiplex PCR was run with 60 Vbeta primers and 13 Jbeta primers. Repertoires were generated with immunoSEQ multiplex PCR, while TCRdb's copy carries only in-frame clones and drops some. The sample has around 110,000 clones; about 79% are singletons. The source material was PBMCs. V usage is TRBV19 and J usage is TRBJ2-7; TRBD1 is a possible D gene (5 bases). The sequence derives from a young man in good health and CMV-seropositive. CDR3 DNA: TGTGCCAGTGGCGACAGTCAGACCGACTACGAGCAGTACTTC. As protein: CASGDSQTDYEQYF.